The present entry profiles one T cell receptor beta chain with its context. Antigen: not known. Method: immunoSEQ multiplex PCR; TCRdb's copy keeps in-frame clones and lacks some. The sample consists of around 190,000 clones, almost 95% of them appearing once. This record comes from a study of T cell responses to AZD1222 COVID-19 vaccine. Study-wide context: Second-dose schedules of about 4 or about 12 weeks were combined. General study results and limits: It was only after the peak T cell response that any repertoires were sampled. Spike-specific TCRs gained breadth and depth after people received two AZD1222 doses. Mostly white British, mostly female donors; authors suggested clonal diversity may be underestimated.

From germline, CDR1 is KGHDR and CDR2 SFDVKD. This CDR3 is built from 16 residues. The V and J ends lost 5 bases and 6 bases respectively, with 21 bases between them. The starting material was peripheral blood, obtained on day 0 of AZD1222 vaccination. The chain recombines TRBV24-1 with TRBJ1-1; D remains ambiguous. The receptor was isolated from an adult in good health. The CDR3 sequence is CATSVARPGDRAEAFF. CDR3 sequence (DNA): TGTGCCACCAGTGTCGCCCGACCTGGAGATCGAGCTGAAGCTTTCTTT.